These T cell receptor beta chains were read from a single sample in a study of blood T cell repertoires in COVID-19. Method: immunoSEQ multiplex PCR; TCRdb's copy keeps in-frame clones and lacks some. Of 110,000 or so clones in the sample, roughly 84% were seen once. Material for sequencing was peripheral blood. The receptor source for this set is a middle-aged woman with acute or convalescent COVID-19. The CDR3 runs from the conserved cysteine through the conserved F or W. D genes are given only for firm matches. Clone size is given for some rows only: seen once, a few or many times, or a class if the clone is expanded.

v_gene: TRBV7-9; abundance: NA; d_gene: NA; j_gene: TRBJ1-5; CDR3nt: TGTGCCAGCAGCTTGGGGCCGACCCCCATCCATAGCAATCAGCCCCAGCATTTT; CDR3aa: CASSLGPTPIHSNQPQHF
v_gene: TRBV30; abundance: NA; d_gene: TRBD1; j_gene: TRBJ1-2; CDR3nt: TGTGCCTTGGGACAGGGAGGCGCCCCGTTCTATGGCTACACCTTC; CDR3aa: CALGQGGAPFYGYTF
v_gene: TRBV10-3; abundance: NA; d_gene: NA; j_gene: TRBJ2-7; CDR3nt: TGTGCCACCTTAGACAGCTACGAGCAGTACTTC; CDR3aa: CATLDSYEQYF
v_gene: TRBV7-9; abundance: NA; d_gene: NA; j_gene: TRBJ1-2; CDR3nt: TGTGCCAGCAGCTTAAGTCCGGGAAGCTATGGCTACACCTTC; CDR3aa: CASSLSPGSYGYTF
v_gene: TRBV7-9; abundance: NA; d_gene: TRBD1; j_gene: TRBJ1-1; CDR3nt: TGTGCCAGCAGCCGCACGGGACAGATCATTGGTAACACTGAAGCTTTCTTT; CDR3aa: CASSRTGQIIGNTEAFF
v_gene: TRBV10-1; abundance: NA; d_gene: TRBD1; j_gene: TRBJ2-7; CDR3nt: TGCGCCAGCATAGATCAAGTCCCGGGACAGGGTTGGGGCTCCTACGAGCAGTACTTC; CDR3aa: CASIDQVPGQGWGSYEQYF
v_gene: TRBV19; abundance: NA; d_gene: NA; j_gene: TRBJ1-6; CDR3nt: TGTGCCAGTAGTATACGACTCGGGGAGAGTAATTCACCCCTCCACTTT; CDR3aa: CASSIRLGESNSPLHF
v_gene: TRBV19; abundance: once; d_gene: TRBD1; j_gene: TRBJ1-2; CDR3nt: TGTGCCAGTACTAGGGACAGGCGAAACTATGGCTACACCTTC; CDR3aa: CASTRDRRNYGYTF
v_gene: TRBV9; abundance: NA; d_gene: NA; j_gene: TRBJ1-1; CDR3nt: TGTGCCAGCAGCGTGGTCAGGGGCAGCGAAGCTTTCTTT; CDR3aa: CASSVVRGSEAFF
v_gene: TRBV30; abundance: once; d_gene: TRBD1; j_gene: TRBJ1-3; CDR3nt: TGTGCCTGGAGTGTCACAGGGGGCCGGAACACCATATATTTT; CDR3aa: CAWSVTGGRNTIYF
v_gene: TRBV7-9; abundance: NA; d_gene: TRBD1; j_gene: TRBJ1-2; CDR3nt: TGTGCCAGCAGCCACATCCTCACAGGGGATGGTGGCTACACCTTC; CDR3aa: CASSHILTGDGGYTF
v_gene: TRBV7-2; abundance: once; d_gene: TRBD2; j_gene: TRBJ2-5; CDR3nt: TGTGCCAGCAGCTTAGCGTTTGGTAGCGGGCAAGAGACCCAGTACTTC; CDR3aa: CASSLAFGSGQETQYF